This passage covers 27 T cell receptor beta chains from one sample sequenced in a study of vaccination effects on CD4 cells after COVID-19 (dated by TCRdb to between 2020 and 2023). After less than 13 days of culture, CD4+ T cells were isolated with the EasySep CD4+ T cell isolation kit. For these receptors, no antigen is known. Libraries were constructed by the immunoSEQ multiplex PCR assay. TCRdb took this table from immuneACCESS and kept in-frame rearrangements with V and J called. Such tables lack part of the clones; where checked against another copy, unresolved V genes explain under half of the gap, and the rest is unexplained. This sample is represented by about 37,000 clones; roughly 79% of them were singletons. The top ten clonotypes cover under 3% of the sample. Sequencing was performed on CD4+ T cells from PBMCs cultured without peptide, taken before COVID-19 vaccination. All receptors derive from a human donor who received a COVID-19 vaccine.

This clone has only a few counts. This chain links TRBV19 with TRBJ1-5; no clear D gene. V shed 2 bases and J shed 0 bases, with 8 bases lying between them. The CDR3 extends over 15 amino acids. Germline V gives CDR1 LNHDA, CDR2 SQIVND (reference sequence). The CDR3 coding sequence is TGTGCCAGTAGTATATCCGGAATTAGCAATCAGCCCCAGCATTTT. Protein sequence: CASSISGISNQPQHF.

This chain connects TRBV5-1 to TRBJ1-2, with TRBD1 identical over 8 bases. This CDR3 region has 15 residues. Germline-derived CDR1 and CDR2 are SGHRS and YFSETQ. J lost 2 bases, V lost 0 bases, and 3 bases had no gene match. The CDR3 spells CASSLGRTGNYGYTF. As DNA, the CDR3 is TGCGCCAGCAGCTTGGGACGGACAGGGAACTATGGCTACACCTTC.

This clone appeared once. Germline and junction disagree at one end, which may indicate a read error. The chain is built from TRBV7-7 and TRBJ2-1; no clear D gene. The CDR3 extends over 15 amino acids. Germline values: CDR1 SSHAT, CDR2 FNYEAQ (reference sequence). CDR3 nucleotides: TGTGCTAGCAGCTTAGTTGCCAGCTCCTACAATGAGCAGTTCTTC. This gives the protein CASSLVASSYNEQFF.

This clone was counted a single time. The chain couples TRBV4-1 to TRBJ2-7, with D hard to call. The length of the CDR3 is 15 residues. Germline CDR1 reads MGHRA; CDR2 reads YSYEKL. V lost 4 bases and J lost 7, with 20 bases in between. CDR3 sequence: CASSPLNRTRGEQYF. For the CDR3, the DNA is TGCGCCAGCAGCCCCCTTAACCGAACCCGAGGAGAGCAGTACTTC.

This chain uses TRBV15 with TRBJ2-7; D gene ambiguous. Looked up from germline, CDR1 is LNHNV and CDR2 is YYDKDF (reference sequence). The CDR3 loop spans 15 amino acids. The ends were cut back, 3 bases at V and 6 bases at J, with 18 bases in the middle. Written as DNA, the CDR3 is TGTGCCACCAGCAGCCCACGGGCTTCTTTAAGCGAGCAGTACTTC. Its translation: CATSSPRASLSEQYF.

The chain recombines TRBV2 with TRBJ1-2; 10 bases fit TRBD1. V was clipped by 4 bases and J by 6 bases; unmatched bases: 5. Germline CDR1 reads SNHLY; CDR2 reads FYNNEI. The CDR3 consists of 14 residues. CDR3 region: CASSVYGTGDGYTF. As DNA, the CDR3 is TGTGCCAGCAGTGTATACGGGACAGGGGATGGCTACACCTTC.

The chain uses TRBV19 and TRBJ1-2; tentatively, D is TRBD1 (5 bases). Trimming removed 5 bases at V and 0 bases at J, with 13 bases between. The CDR3 runs to 15 residues. Germline CDR1 LNHDA, CDR2 SQIVND (reference sequence). The CDR3 region has the DNA TGTGCCAGTAGTTTCGGGACGGACACTAACTATGGCTACACCTTC. This sequence encodes CASSFGTDTNYGYTF.

The J gene is TRBJ2-3, the V gene TRBV14, with a tentative D call TRBD2 (5 bases). Germline V gene sequence: CDR1 SGHDN, CDR2 FVKESK. The V end lost 1 base, the J end lost 6 bases, and 14 bases lay between the germline ends. The CDR3 spans 15 residues. DNA of the CDR3: TGTGCCAGCAGCCAAGGGGCGGGTAGGCTCGATACGCAGTATTTT. It encodes CASSQGAGRLDTQYF.

In this sample, this clone turned up once. The rearrangement links TRBV25-1 to TRBJ2-2, with 7 bases lining up with TRBD1. CDR1 is MGHDK and CDR2 is SYGVNS in the germline V gene. The CDR3 runs 14 residues. Germline trimming cut 7 bases from V and 3 bases from J; bases unmatched to any gene: 5. The CDR3 loop is CASTRTGDTGELFF. In nucleotides, the CDR3 is TGTGCCAGCACCAGGACAGGCGACACCGGGGAGCTGTTTTTT.

The V call is TRBV7-2, the J call TRBJ2-5; 9 bases line up with TRBD2. This CDR3 is 16 amino acids long. The V gene end was trimmed by 5 bases and the J gene end by 4 bases; junction bases not matched to a gene: 11. Per germline, CDR1 SGHTA and CDR2 FQGNSA. CDR3 loop: CASSLRVRGGRETQYF. CDR3 nucleotides: TGTGCCAGCAGCCTTAGAGTGCGGGGGGGCCGAGAGACCCAGTACTTC.

The V gene is TRBV11-3, the J gene TRBJ2-2, with D hard to call. In germline, CDR1 is SGHNT, CDR2 YENEEA. CDR3 size: 14 residues. Trimming took 0 bases from V and 6 from J, leaving 8 bases between them. CDR3 in amino acids: CASSLEKRAGELFF. In DNA, the CDR3 is TGTGCCAGCAGCTTAGAAAAACGGGCCGGGGAGCTGTTTTTT. The variable domain in full, with the rest retrieved from reference TRBV11-3 and TRBJ2-2, is EAGVVQSPRYKIIEKKQPVAFWCNPISGHNTLYWYLQNLGQGPELLIRYENEEAVDDSQLPKDRFSAERLKGVDSTLKIQPAELGDSAVYLCASSLEKRAGELFFGEGSRLTVL.

This clone was found once. J is TRBJ2-3 and V is TRBV6-1, with 11 bases fitting TRBD2. The J segment lost 6 bases and the V segment lost 3 bases, leaving 11 bases of the junction unmatched. There are 17 residues in the CDR3. The V gene's germline CDR1 is MNHNS and CDR2 SASEGT. The CDR3 coding sequence is TGTGCCAGCAGTGACGATTTACTAGCGGGAGCGGTTGATACGCAGTATTTT. Translating gives CASSDDLLAGAVDTQYF.

This clone appeared once. The genes are TRBV6-5 and TRBJ2-7, with TRBD1 identical over 7 bases. The germline gives CDR1 MNHEY, CDR2 SVGAGI. V was pared by 6 bases and J by 2 bases, with 4 bases of the junction left unmatched. The CDR3 spans 13 residues. This chain's CDR3 is CASSRDRTYEQYF. CDR3 in DNA: TGTGCCAGCAGCCGGGACAGAACCTACGAGCAGTACTTC.

This chain joins TRBV27 and TRBJ2-3; TRBD2 aligns across 12 bases. The CDR3 consists of 14 residues. Germline CDR1 and CDR2: MNHEY and SMNVEV (reference sequence). The J segment lost 3 bases and the V segment lost 5 bases, leaving 0 bases of the junction unmatched. CDR3 region: CASSGLAGTDTQYF. As DNA, the CDR3 is TGTGCCAGCAGTGGACTAGCGGGAACAGATACGCAGTATTTT.

The chain is built from TRBV12-3 or TRBV12-4 and TRBJ1-2; 8 nucleotides line up with TRBD1. The CDR3 loop spans 12 amino acids. V gave up 7 bases and J gave up 8 bases; unmatched junction bases: 6. CDR3 protein: CASTLTGAGYTF. In DNA form, the CDR3 reads TGTGCCAGCACTTTGACAGGGGCCGGCTACACCTTC.

This chain joins TRBV19 and TRBJ2-2; 8 bases line up with TRBD2. Germline CDR1 and CDR2: LNHDA and SQIVND (reference sequence). The CDR3 loop spans 16 amino acids. V gave up 6 bases and J gave up 7 bases; unmatched junction bases: 13. The CDR3 spells CASSPIGGGRDGELFF. Written as DNA, the CDR3 is TGTGCCAGTAGCCCCATCGGGGGGGGTCGCGACGGGGAGCTGTTTTTT.

The V and J genes are TRBV5-1 and TRBJ1-3; D is perhaps TRBD1 (6 bases). From germline, CDR1 is SGHRS and CDR2 YFSETQ. The germline V and J ends were trimmed by 4 bases and 3 bases, with 17 bases remaining between them. The CDR3 loop spans 16 amino acids. The CDR3 loop is CASSAMTGTGGNTIYF. The DNA for the CDR3 is TGCGCCAGCAGCGCCATGACAGGCACCGGTGGAAACACCATATATTTT.

The rearrangement uses TRBV4-1 and TRBJ2-3; 12 nucleotides align to TRBD2. The trim removed 2 bases at V and 6 bases at J, leaving 12 bases unmatched. Germline loops: CDR1 MGHRA, CDR2 YSYEKL. The length of the CDR3 is 18 residues. CDR3 protein: CASSQLRTSGALGDTQYF. The CDR3 coding sequence is TGCGCCAGCAGCCAACTCCGGACTAGCGGGGCCCTCGGCGATACGCAGTATTTT.

The chain has TRBV4-1 and TRBJ1-1, with TRBD1 matching over 9 bases. The junction had 12 bases not matched to a gene; V was cut back by 4 bases and J by 0 bases. Germline loops: CDR1 MGHRA, CDR2 YSYEKL. There are 18 residues in the CDR3. CDR3 sequence reads: CASSRTPGQGQMNTEAFF. In DNA form, the CDR3 reads TGCGCCAGCAGCCGGACTCCGGGACAGGGTCAGATGAACACTGAAGCTTTCTTT.

The chain is built from TRBV30 and TRBJ1-1, with 10 bases lining up with TRBD1. The CDR3 length is 13 residues. V trimming: 5 bases; J trimming: 5 bases; junction bases outside the gene matches: 5. From germline, CDR1 is GTSNPN and CDR2 SVGIG (reference sequence). The CDR3 region is CAWWDRGRTEAFF. In DNA, the CDR3 is TGTGCCTGGTGGGACAGGGGTCGGACTGAAGCTTTCTTT.

This rearrangement joins TRBV9 to TRBJ1-1, with unresolved D. V was clipped by 0 bases and J by 3 bases, with 6 bases between them. The CDR3 consists of 13 residues. Germline CDR1 and CDR2: SGDLS and YYNGEE. CDR3 protein: CASSVEHYTEAFF. CDR3 nucleotides: TGTGCCAGCAGCGTAGAGCACTACACTGAAGCTTTCTTT. Variable domain in full (rest from reference TRBV9 and TRBJ1-1): DSGVTQTPKHLITATGQRVTLRCSPRSGDLSVYWYQQSLDQGLQFLIQYYNGEERAKGNILERFSAQQFPDLHSELNLSSLELGDSALYFCASSVEHYTEAFFGQGTRLTVV.

The chain carries TRBV6-5 and TRBJ1-1; D is undetermined. Germline assignment: CDR1 MNHEY and CDR2 SVGAGI. The CDR3 runs 13 residues. V lost 7 bases, J lost 3 bases, and 12 bases lay in between. In DNA, the CDR3 is TGTGCCAGCACCAAATGGTCGGACACTGAAGCTTTCTTT. Its translation is CASTKWSDTEAFF.

The chain recombines TRBV11-1 with TRBJ2-7, with TRBD2 matching over 9 bases. CDR1 is SGHAT and CDR2 is FQDESV in the germline V gene (reference sequence). This CDR3 region has 15 residues. V lost 5 bases and J lost 5; bases outside the gene matches: 10. The CDR3 region is CASSPRSGRINEQYF. CDR3 DNA: TGTGCCAGCAGCCCCCGTAGCGGGAGAATCAACGAGCAGTACTTC. Full variable domain (outside the CDR3, taken from reference TRBV11-1 and TRBJ2-7): EAEVAQSPRYKITEKSQAVAFWCDPISGHATLYWYRQILGQGPELLVQFQDESVVDDSQLPKDRFSAERLKGVDSTLKIQPAELGDSAMYLCASSPRSGRINEQYFGPGTRLTVT.

The V gene is TRBV6-5, the J gene TRBJ2-7; D remains unclear. V lost 8 bases and J lost 3, with 14 bases in between. CDR3 length: 13 amino acids. Germline lookup yields CDR1 MNHEY and CDR2 SVGAGI. CDR3 protein: CASSGPPSYEQYF. The CDR3 DNA reads TGTGCCAGCTCCGGGCCCCCGAGCTACGAGCAGTACTTC.

The chain uses TRBV12-3 or TRBV12-4 and TRBJ1-2; D is unclear. The CDR3 length is 13 residues. V lost 6 bases, J lost 5 bases, and 13 bases lay in between. The CDR3 region has the DNA TGTGCCAGCAGCCCGACGGAGACTTATGGCTACACCTTC. Its protein is CASSPTETYGYTF.

V and J are TRBV30 and TRBJ2-2; no clear D. The CDR3 totals 14 residues. CDR1 and CDR2 (germline): GTSNPN, SVGIG (reference sequence). V shed 0 bases and J shed 7 bases, with 12 bases lying between them. The CDR3 loop reads CAWSVLRVNGELFF. Written as DNA, the CDR3 is TGTGCCTGGAGTGTACTTAGGGTTAACGGGGAGCTGTTTTTT.

This clone is a singleton in its sample. This chain joins TRBV11-2 and TRBJ2-1; 11 nucleotides match TRBD2. The CDR3 length is 17 residues. Trimming took 5 bases from V and 4 from J; bases not matched to a gene: 10. From germline, CDR1 is SGHAT and CDR2 FQNNGV. CDR3 amino acids: CASSPRAGLAVYNEQFF. The CDR3 bases are TGTGCCAGCAGCCCCCGGGCGGGACTAGCGGTTTACAATGAGCAGTTCTTC.